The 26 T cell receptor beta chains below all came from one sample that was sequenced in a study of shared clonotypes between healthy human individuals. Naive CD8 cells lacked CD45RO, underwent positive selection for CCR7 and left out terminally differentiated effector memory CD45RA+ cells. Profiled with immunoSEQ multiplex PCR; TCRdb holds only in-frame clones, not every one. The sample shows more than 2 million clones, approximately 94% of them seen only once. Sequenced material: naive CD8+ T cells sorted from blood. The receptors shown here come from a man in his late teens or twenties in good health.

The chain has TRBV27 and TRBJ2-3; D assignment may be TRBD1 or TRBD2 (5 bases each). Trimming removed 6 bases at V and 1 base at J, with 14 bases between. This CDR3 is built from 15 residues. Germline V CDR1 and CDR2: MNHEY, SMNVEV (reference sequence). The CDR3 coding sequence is TGTGCCAGCAGATCCAGGGACCAACGCACAGATACGCAGTATTTT. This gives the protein CASRSRDQRTDTQYF.

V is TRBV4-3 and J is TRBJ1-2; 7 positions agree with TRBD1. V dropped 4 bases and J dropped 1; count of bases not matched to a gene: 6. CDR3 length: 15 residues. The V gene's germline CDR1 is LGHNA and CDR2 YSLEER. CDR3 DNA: TGCGCCAGCAGCCCAGGGACAGATATTAACTATGGCTACACCTTC. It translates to CASSPGTDINYGYTF.

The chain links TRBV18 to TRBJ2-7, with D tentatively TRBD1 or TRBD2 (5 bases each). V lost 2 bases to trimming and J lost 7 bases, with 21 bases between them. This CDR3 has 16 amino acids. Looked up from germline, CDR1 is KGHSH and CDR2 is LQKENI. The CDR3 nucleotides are TGTGCCAGCTCACCAAGGGACGGTCCAACGATTTGGGAGCAGTACTTC. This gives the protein CASSPRDGPTIWEQYF.

Here the CDR3 reads CASSSGLAQLNNEQFF. The CDR3 DNA is TGTGCCAGCAGTTCGGGACTAGCCCAACTCAACAATGAGCAGTTCTTC. The rearrangement links TRBV2 to TRBJ2-1; TRBD2 matches at 9 bases. The J segment lost 5 bases and the V segment lost 5 bases, leaving 10 bases of the junction unmatched. The CDR3 runs to 16 residues. Germline loops: CDR1 SNHLY, CDR2 FYNNEI.

CDR3 DNA: TGTGCCAGCAGTTTATTTGTGGGAGGGCCGAACACCGGGGAGCTGTTTTTT. Translating it yields CASSLFVGGPNTGELFF. The chain uses TRBV27 and TRBJ2-2, with 7 bases lining up with TRBD2. V was pared by 1 base and J by 0 bases, with 5 bases of the junction left unmatched. Germline values: CDR1 MNHEY, CDR2 SMNVEV (reference sequence). The CDR3 length is 17 residues.

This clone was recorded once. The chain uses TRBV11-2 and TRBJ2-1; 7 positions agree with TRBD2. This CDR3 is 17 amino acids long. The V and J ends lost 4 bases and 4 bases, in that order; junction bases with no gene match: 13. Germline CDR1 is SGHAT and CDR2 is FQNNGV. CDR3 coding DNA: TGTGCCAGCAGCTCCTCGGGTAGCGGGTCGTCTTACAATGAGCAGTTCTTC. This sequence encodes CASSSSGSGSSYNEQFF.

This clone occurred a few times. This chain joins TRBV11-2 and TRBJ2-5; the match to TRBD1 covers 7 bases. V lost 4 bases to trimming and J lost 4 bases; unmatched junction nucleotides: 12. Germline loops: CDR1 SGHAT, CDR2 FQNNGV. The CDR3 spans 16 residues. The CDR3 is CASSSGTVKGGETQYF. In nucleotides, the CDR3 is TGTGCCAGCAGCTCGGGGACAGTCAAAGGCGGAGAGACCCAGTACTTC.

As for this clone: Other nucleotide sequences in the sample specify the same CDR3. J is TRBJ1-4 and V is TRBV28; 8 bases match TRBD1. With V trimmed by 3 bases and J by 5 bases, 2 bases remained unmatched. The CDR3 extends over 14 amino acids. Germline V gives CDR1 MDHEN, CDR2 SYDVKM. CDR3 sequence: CASSFQGANEKLFF. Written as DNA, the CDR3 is TGTGCCAGCAGTTTCCAGGGGGCGAATGAAAAACTGTTTTTT.

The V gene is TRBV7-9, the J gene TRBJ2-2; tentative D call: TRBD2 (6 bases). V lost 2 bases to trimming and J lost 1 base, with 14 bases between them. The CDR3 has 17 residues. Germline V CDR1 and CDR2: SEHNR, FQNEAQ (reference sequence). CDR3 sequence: CASSLIGGRENTGELFF. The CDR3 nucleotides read TGTGCCAGCAGCTTAATTGGGGGGAGAGAGAACACCGGGGAGCTGTTTTTT.

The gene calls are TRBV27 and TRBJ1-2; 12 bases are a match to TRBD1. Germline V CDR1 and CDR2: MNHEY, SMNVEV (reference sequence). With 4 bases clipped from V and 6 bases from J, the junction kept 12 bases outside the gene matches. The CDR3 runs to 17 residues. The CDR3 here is CASSSTPPGQGAHGYTF. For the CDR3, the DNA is TGTGCCAGCAGTTCCACCCCTCCGGGACAGGGGGCCCATGGCTACACCTTC.

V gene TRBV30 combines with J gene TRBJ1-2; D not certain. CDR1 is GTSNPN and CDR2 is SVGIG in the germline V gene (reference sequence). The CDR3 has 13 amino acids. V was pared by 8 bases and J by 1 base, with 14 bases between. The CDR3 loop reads CAGHSTINYGYTF. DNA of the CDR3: TGTGCCGGTCACAGTACGATTAACTATGGCTACACCTTC.

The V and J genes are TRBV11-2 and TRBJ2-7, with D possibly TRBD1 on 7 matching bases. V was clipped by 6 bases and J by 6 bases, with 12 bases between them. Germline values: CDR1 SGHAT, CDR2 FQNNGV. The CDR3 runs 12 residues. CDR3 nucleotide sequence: TGTGCCAGCAGGACAGGGACTCCCGAGCAGTACTTC. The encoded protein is CASRTGTPEQYF.

The CDR3 protein is CASSATGGIDAYEQYF. DNA of the CDR3: TGTGCCAGCAGCGCGACAGGGGGCATAGACGCTTACGAGCAGTACTTC. The rearrangement links TRBV9 to TRBJ2-7; TRBD1 matches 10 bases. From germline, CDR1 is SGDLS and CDR2 YYNGEE. The CDR3 extends over 16 amino acids. The V and J ends lost 3 bases and 4 bases, in that order; junction bases with no gene match: 10.

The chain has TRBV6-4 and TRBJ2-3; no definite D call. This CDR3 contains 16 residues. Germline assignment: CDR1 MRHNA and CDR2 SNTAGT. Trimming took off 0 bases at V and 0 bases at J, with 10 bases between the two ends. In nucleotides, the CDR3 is TGTGCCAGCAGTGACTCAAGGGATCCAAGCACAGATACGCAGTATTTT. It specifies CASSDSRDPSTDTQYF.

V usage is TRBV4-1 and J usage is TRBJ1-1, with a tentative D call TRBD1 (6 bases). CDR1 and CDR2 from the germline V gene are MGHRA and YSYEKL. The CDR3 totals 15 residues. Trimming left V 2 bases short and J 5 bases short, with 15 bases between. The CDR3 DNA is TGCGCCAGCAGCCAATTAAGGGGGGGGAAAACTGAAGCTTTCTTT. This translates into CASSQLRGGKTEAFF.

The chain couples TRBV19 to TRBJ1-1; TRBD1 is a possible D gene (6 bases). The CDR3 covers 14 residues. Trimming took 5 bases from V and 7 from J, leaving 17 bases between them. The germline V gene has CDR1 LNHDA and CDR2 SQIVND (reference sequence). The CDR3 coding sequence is TGTGCCAGTAGTCCCAGGGACACCTTCTTTGAAGCTTTCTTT. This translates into CASSPRDTFFEAFF.

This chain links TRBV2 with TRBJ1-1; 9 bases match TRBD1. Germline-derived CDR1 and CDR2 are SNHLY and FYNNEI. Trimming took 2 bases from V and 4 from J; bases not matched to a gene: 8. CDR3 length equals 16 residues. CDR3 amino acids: CASSEYPPTGGTEAFF. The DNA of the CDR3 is TGTGCCAGCAGTGAATACCCACCGACAGGGGGCACTGAAGCTTTCTTT.

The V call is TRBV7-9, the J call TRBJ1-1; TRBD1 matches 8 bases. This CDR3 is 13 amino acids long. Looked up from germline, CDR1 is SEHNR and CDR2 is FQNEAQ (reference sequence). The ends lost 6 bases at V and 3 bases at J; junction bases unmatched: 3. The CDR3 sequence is CASRGQEDTEAFF. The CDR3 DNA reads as TGTGCCAGCAGGGGACAGGAAGACACTGAAGCTTTCTTT.

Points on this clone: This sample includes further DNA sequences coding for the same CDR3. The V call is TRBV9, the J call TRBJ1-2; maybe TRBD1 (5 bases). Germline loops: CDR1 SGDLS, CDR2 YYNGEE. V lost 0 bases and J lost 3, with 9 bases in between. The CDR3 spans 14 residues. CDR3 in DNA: TGTGCCAGCAGCGTAGGTGGAGGGGACTATGGCTACACCTTC. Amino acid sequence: CASSVGGGDYGYTF.

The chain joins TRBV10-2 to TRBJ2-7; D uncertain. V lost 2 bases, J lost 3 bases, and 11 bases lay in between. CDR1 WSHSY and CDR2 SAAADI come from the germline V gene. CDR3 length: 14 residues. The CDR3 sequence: CASSEGHGFYEQYF. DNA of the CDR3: TGCGCCAGCAGTGAGGGGCACGGGTTCTACGAGCAGTACTTC.

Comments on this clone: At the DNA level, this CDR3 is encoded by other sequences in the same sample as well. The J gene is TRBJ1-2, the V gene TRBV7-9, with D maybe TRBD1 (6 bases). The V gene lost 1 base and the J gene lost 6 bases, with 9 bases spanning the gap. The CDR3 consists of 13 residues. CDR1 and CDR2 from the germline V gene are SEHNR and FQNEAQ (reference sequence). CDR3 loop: CASSLGEGDGYTF. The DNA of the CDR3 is TGTGCCAGCAGCTTAGGGGAGGGGGATGGCTACACCTTC. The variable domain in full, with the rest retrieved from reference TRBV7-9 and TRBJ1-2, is DTGVSQNPRHKITKRGQNVTFRCDPISEHNRLYWYRQTLGQGPEFLTYFQNEAQLEKSRLLSDRFSAERPKGSFSTLEIQRTEQGDSAMYLCASSLGEGDGYTFGSGTRLTVV.

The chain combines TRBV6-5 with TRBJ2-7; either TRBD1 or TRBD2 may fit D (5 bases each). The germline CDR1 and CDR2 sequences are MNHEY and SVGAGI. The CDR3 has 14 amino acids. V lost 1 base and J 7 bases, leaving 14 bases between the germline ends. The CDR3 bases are TGTGCCAGCAGTTACTACCCTGGGGGAGAAGAGCAGTACTTC. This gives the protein CASSYYPGGEEQYF.

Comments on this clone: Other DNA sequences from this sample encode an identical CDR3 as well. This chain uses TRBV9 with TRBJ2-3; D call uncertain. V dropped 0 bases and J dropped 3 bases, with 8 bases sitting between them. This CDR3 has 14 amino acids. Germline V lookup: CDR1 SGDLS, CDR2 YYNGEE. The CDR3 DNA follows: TGTGCCAGCAGCGTAGAACTAAGGACAGATACGCAGTATTTT. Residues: CASSVELRTDTQYF.

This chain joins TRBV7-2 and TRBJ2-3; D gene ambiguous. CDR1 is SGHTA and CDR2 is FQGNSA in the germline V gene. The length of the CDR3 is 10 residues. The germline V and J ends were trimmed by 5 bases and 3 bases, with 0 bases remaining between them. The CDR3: CASSTDTQYF. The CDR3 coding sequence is TGTGCCAGCAGCACAGATACGCAGTATTTT. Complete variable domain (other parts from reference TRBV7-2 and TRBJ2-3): GAGVSQSPSNKVTEKGKDVELRCDPISGHTALYWYRQSLGQGLEFLIYFQGNSAPDKSGLPSDRFSAERTGGSVSTLTIQRTQQEDSAVYLCASSTDTQYFGPGTRLTVL.

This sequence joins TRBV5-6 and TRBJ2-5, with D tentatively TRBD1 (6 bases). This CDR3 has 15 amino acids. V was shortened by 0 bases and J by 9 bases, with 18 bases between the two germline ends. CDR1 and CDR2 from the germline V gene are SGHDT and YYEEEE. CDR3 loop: CASSLDRDPVWAQYF. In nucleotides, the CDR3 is TGTGCCAGCAGCTTGGACAGGGATCCGGTTTGGGCCCAGTACTTC.

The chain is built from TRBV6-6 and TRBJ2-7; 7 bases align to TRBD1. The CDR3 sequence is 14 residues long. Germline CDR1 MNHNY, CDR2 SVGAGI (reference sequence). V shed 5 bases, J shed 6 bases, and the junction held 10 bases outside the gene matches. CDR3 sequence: CASSQTDRAGEQYF. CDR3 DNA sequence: TGTGCCAGCAGTCAGACCGACAGGGCCGGCGAGCAGTACTTC.